These 15 T cell receptor beta chains came from one sample sequenced in a study of blood T cell repertoires in COVID-19. Sequencing was performed with immunoSEQ multiplex PCR; in TCRdb, only in-frame clones are kept and a portion is missing. The data contain 300,000 to 350,000 clones, 90% of them singletons. The sequenced sample consisted of PBMCs or T cells enriched from blood (not recorded which). Every receptor here comes from a woman aged 18 to 35 with acute COVID-19.

The V and J genes are TRBV7-9 and TRBJ1-1; maybe TRBD1 (6 bases). Per germline, CDR1 SEHNR and CDR2 FQNEAQ (reference sequence). CDR3 length: 17 residues. V was cut by 3 bases and J by 1 base, with 18 bases left in between. CDR3 sequence reads: CASSFAPWTDGNTEAFF. In nucleotides, the CDR3 is TGTGCCAGCAGCTTCGCTCCGTGGACAGATGGGAACACTGAAGCTTTCTTT.

V usage is TRBV4-1 and J usage is TRBJ2-7; tentative D call: TRBD2 (6 bases). CDR3 size: 17 residues. V lost 1 base and J lost 3, with 19 bases in between. From germline, CDR1 is MGHRA and CDR2 YSYEKL. The CDR3: CASSQATREDPNYEQYF. The CDR3 nucleotides read TGCGCCAGCAGCCAAGCAACCAGGGAGGATCCCAACTACGAGCAGTACTTC.

The V gene is TRBV18, the J gene TRBJ1-1, with 7 bases fitting TRBD1. Unmatched junction bases numbered 2, after V lost 1 base and J lost 0 bases. The germline CDR1 and CDR2 sequences are KGHSH and LQKENI. This CDR3 comprises 15 residues. The CDR3 protein is CASSPQQGLNTEAFF. The CDR3 region has the DNA TGTGCCAGCTCACCACAACAGGGGCTGAACACTGAAGCTTTCTTT.

V is TRBV12-3 or TRBV12-4 and J is TRBJ1-5; D is unclear. The CDR3 is 13 amino acids. Trimming stripped 7 bases from V and 0 bases from J, with 7 bases between. Here the CDR3 reads CASTAYSNQPQHF. The DNA of the CDR3 is TGTGCCAGCACTGCGTATAGCAATCAGCCCCAGCATTTT.

The chain joins TRBV27 to TRBJ1-3; TRBD1 might be the D (5 bases). Germline CDR1 reads MNHEY; CDR2 reads SMNVEV (reference sequence). Deletions cut 6 bases from V and 8 bases from J, with 29 bases between. CDR3 length: 18 residues. The CDR3: CASSPGRGGPNRADTIYF. CDR3 DNA: TGTGCCAGCAGCCCCGGGAGGGGAGGGCCAAATCGGGCGGACACCATATATTTT.

V is TRBV14 and J is TRBJ1-3; D is unclear. In germline, CDR1 is SGHDN, CDR2 FVKESK. V shed 1 base and J shed 0 bases, with 10 bases lying between them. The CDR3 spans 16 residues. The DNA for the CDR3 is TGTGCCAGCAGCCAAGTGGGAGTGAGCTCTGGAAACACCATATATTTT. It translates to CASSQVGVSSGNTIYF.

The genes are TRBV30 and TRBJ2-7, with D perhaps matching TRBD2 (6 bases). V gave up 7 bases and J gave up 6 bases, with 13 bases separating them. The CDR3 length is 11 residues. CDR1 is GTSNPN, CDR2 SVGIG, per germline (reference sequence). CDR3 loop: CASDSGREQYF. The CDR3 DNA follows: TGTGCCTCAGATAGCGGTCGCGAGCAGTACTTC.

This clone was picked up one time. This chain uses TRBV15 with TRBJ2-1; 7 bases fit TRBD2. J was trimmed by 7 bases and V by 0 bases; bases with no gene match: 6. Germline CDR1 reads LNHNV; CDR2 reads YYDKDF (reference sequence). The CDR3 contains 15 residues. CDR3: CATSRETSFRNEQFF. DNA for the CDR3: TGTGCCACCAGCAGAGAGACTAGCTTCCGAAATGAGCAGTTCTTC.

The chain recombines TRBV28 with TRBJ2-7, with 8 bases fitting TRBD1. J was trimmed by 5 bases and V by 3 bases; bases with no gene match: 3. CDR1 is MDHEN, CDR2 SYDVKM, per germline. This CDR3 has 13 residues. DNA of the CDR3: TGTGCCAGCAGTTTGTCGGACAGGGACGAGCAGTACTTC. Its translation is CASSLSDRDEQYF.

The V call is TRBV27, the J call TRBJ2-2, with D maybe TRBD1 (6 bases). Germline values: CDR1 MNHEY, CDR2 SMNVEV (reference sequence). The CDR3 length is 12 residues. The V gene lost 5 bases and the J gene lost 13 bases, with 14 bases spanning the gap. The DNA of the CDR3 is TGTGCCAGCAGTCTTCAGGGGCGGCGGCTGTTTTTT. Protein product: CASSLQGRRLFF.

This chain joins TRBV7-6 and TRBJ2-1, with a tentative D call TRBD2 (6 bases). V was trimmed by 3 bases and J by 2 bases, leaving 11 bases between them. The germline V gene has CDR1 SGHVS and CDR2 FNYEAQ. The CDR3 consists of 15 residues. DNA for the CDR3: TGTGCCAGCAGCTTCGGGGGAGGCCCCTACAATGAGCAGTTCTTC. Translation gives CASSFGGGPYNEQFF.

This rearrangement joins TRBV5-6 to TRBJ2-7; no clear D gene. Germline V gives CDR1 SGHDT, CDR2 YYEEEE. This CDR3 is built from 13 residues. V lost 4 bases to trimming and J lost 0 bases, with 8 bases between them. The CDR3, as DNA: TGTGCCAGCAGCCCGTTTAGCTCCTACGAGCAGTACTTC. Its translation: CASSPFSSYEQYF.

The chain carries TRBV5-1 and TRBJ2-2; TRBD1 aligns across 7 bases. Germline CDR1 reads SGHRS; CDR2 reads YFSETQ. Trimming cost V 1 base and J 4 bases; bases outside gene matches: 7. The CDR3 is 16 amino acids. CDR3 loop: CASSLTPTGATGELFF. Written as DNA, the CDR3 is TGCGCCAGCAGCTTGACCCCTACAGGGGCCACCGGGGAGCTGTTTTTT.

The chain carries TRBV7-8 and TRBJ1-4; TRBD1 agrees at 10 bases. V shed 5 bases, J shed 8 bases, and the junction held 8 bases outside the gene matches. From germline, CDR1 is SGHVS and CDR2 FQNEAQ. This CDR3 spans 15 amino acids. The CDR3 here is CASSDRGGQGEKLFF. CDR3 nucleotides: TGTGCCAGCAGCGATCGGGGGGGACAGGGGGAAAAACTGTTTTTT.

The chain links TRBV7-3 to TRBJ2-5, with 8 bases aligning to TRBD2. Losses at the gene ends were 2 bases for V and 4 bases for J; bases not matched to a gene: 3. The CDR3 is made up of 14 amino acids. CDR1 and CDR2 from the germline V gene are SGHTA and FQGTGA. Here the CDR3 DNA reads TGTGCCAGCAGCTTACAAGCGGGAGCAGAGACCCAGTACTTC. Translating gives CASSLQAGAETQYF. The full variable domain, its missing parts supplied by reference TRBV7-3 and TRBJ2-5, is GAGVSQTPSNKVTEKGKYVELRCDPISGHTALYWYRQSLGQGPEFLIYFQGTGAADDSGLPNDRFFAVRPEGSVSTLKIQRTERGDSAVYLCASSLQAGAETQYFGPGTRLLVL.